These T cell receptor beta chains were read from a single sample in a study of blood T cell repertoires in COVID-19. Profiled with immunoSEQ multiplex PCR; TCRdb holds only in-frame clones, not every one. The repertoire holds fewer than 120,000 clones, with 70% to 90% as singletons. Sequenced material: peripheral blood. All receptors come from a human donor in a cohort sampled during active COVID-19. CDR3s include the opening cysteine and the closing phenylalanine or tryptophan. The order of the fields is J gene, V gene, D gene, clone size, CDR3 length, CDR3 DNA, CDR3 protein. A D gene is named only where the DNA matches it firmly. Only part of the rows carry a size: once, few, many, or a class if the clone is expanded.

TRBJ2-1 TRBV7-2 TRBD1 - 15 TGTGCCAGCAGCTCACAGGGGGCCTCCTACAATGAGCAGTTCTTC CASSSQGASYNEQFF
TRBJ1-1 TRBV2 - few 12 TGTGCCAGCAGAGGGGGGGACACTGAAGCTTTCTTT CASRGGDTEAFF
TRBJ1-3 TRBV19 - - 16 TGTGCCAGTAGTATCTCCGGGACTACGACTGGAAACACCATATATTTT CASSISGTTTGNTIYF
TRBJ2-7 TRBV5-1 TRBD1 - 14 TGCGCCAGCAGGTATGGGGACAGCCGTTACGAGCAGTACTTC CASRYGDSRYEQYF
TRBJ1-1 TRBV15 - - 15 TGTGCCACCAGCAGAGAATATCAGGGTATCACTGAAGCTTTCTTT CATSREYQGITEAFF
TRBJ2-7 TRBV30 - once 14 TGTGCCTGGAGTTCCTCCTTTAGCTCCTACGAGCAGTACTTC CAWSSSFSSYEQYF
TRBJ2-5 TRBV5-4 TRBD2 - 15 TGTGCCAGCAGCTTATTAGCGGGGGGGAGTAAGACCCAGTACTTC CASSLLAGGSKTQYF
TRBJ1-2 TRBV6-1 TRBD1 - 13 TGTGCCAGCAGTGATCAGGGGGTTGGTGGCTACACCTTC CASSDQGVGGYTF
TRBJ2-3 TRBV10-3 TRBD1 - 15 TGTGCCATCGGCCGGACAGGGACTCACACAGATACGCAGTATTTT CAIGRTGTHTDTQYF
TRBJ1-2 TRBV7-2 - - 13 TGTGCCAGCAGCTCTGGGACATATCATGGCTACACCTTC CASSSGTYHGYTF
TRBJ2-7 TRBV3-1/TRBV3-2 - - 12 TGTGCCAGCAGCCAGGTGACTTACGAGCAGTACTTC CASSQVTYEQYF
TRBJ2-3 TRBV4-2 TRBD2 - 16 TGTGCCAGCAGCCCAGGGACTAGCGGGAGTGCAGATACGCAGTATTTT CASSPGTSGSADTQYF
TRBJ2-5 TRBV2 - - 13 TGTGCCAGCAGTTCAGACAGGCAAGAGACCCAGTACTTC CASSSDRQETQYF
TRBJ2-6 TRBV5-1 TRBD1 few 17 TGCGCCAGCAGCTTGGTCGGCAGGGGGTCTGGGGCCAACGTCCTGACTTTC CASSLVGRGSGANVLTF
TRBJ1-2 TRBV19 - - 14 TGTGCCAGTAGTCTCGACGGGGAACTTATGCCAACTTCCTTC CASSLDGELMPTSF
TRBJ2-1 TRBV7-3 TRBD2 - 13 TGTGCCAGCAGCACGGGGGGTAACAATGAGCAGTTCTTC CASSTGGNNEQFF
TRBJ1-4 TRBV5-4 - - 13 TGTGCCAGCAGCTTTAGGGAGAGGGAAAAACTGTTTTTT CASSFREREKLFF
TRBJ2-7 TRBV18 - few 12 TGTGCCAGCTCACGTGCGTCCTACGAGCAGTACTTC CASSRASYEQYF
TRBJ2-5 TRBV28 - - 14 TGTGCCAGCAGTTCTGGGCCGTCATTAAAGACCCAGTACTTC CASSSGPSLKTQYF
TRBJ2-1 TRBV5-1 - - 16 TGCGCCAGCAGCTATGGACTTCTCAGCTCCTACAATGAGCAGTTCTTC CASSYGLLSSYNEQFF
TRBJ2-5 TRBV28 - - 16 TGTGCCAGCAGCCCGGGAAGGGGTCGGGAGCAAGAGACCCAGTACTTC CASSPGRGREQETQYF
TRBJ2-7 TRBV7-6 - - 13 TGTGCCAGCAGCTTAGACAGGTTCTACGAGCAGTACTTC CASSLDRFYEQYF
TRBJ2-1 TRBV2 TRBD1 - 13 TGTGCCAGCAGGGAAAGACAGGGAAATGAGCAGTTCTTC CASRERQGNEQFF
TRBJ2-7 TRBV10-2 TRBD1 - 15 TGCGCCAGCAACCTGCCGGGACAGGGTGCCTACGAGCAGTACTTC CASNLPGQGAYEQYF
TRBJ1-6 TRBV6-1 TRBD1 - 16 TGTGCCAGCAGTGAAGCGAGGTGGACAGGGCATTCACCCCTCCACTTT CASSEARWTGHSPLHF
TRBJ2-3 TRBV5-4 TRBD2 once 18 TGTGCCAGCAGCTTGAGGCTAGCGGGGGGCTACTCGGCAGATACGCAGTATTTT CASSLRLAGGYSADTQYF
TRBJ2-5 TRBV27 - - 16 TGTGCCAGCAGCCGAACCCCCCAGGGGAACCGAGAGACCCAGTACTTC CASSRTPQGNRETQYF
TRBJ2-5 TRBV13 - - 15 TGTGCCAGCAGTTCGAGGACTGGAGAGCAAGAGACCCAGTACTTC CASSSRTGEQETQYF
TRBJ2-3 TRBV6-1 TRBD1 - 16 TGTGCCAGCAGTGCCCACAGGGGGACTCCCACAGATACGCAGTATTTT CASSAHRGTPTDTQYF
TRBJ1-1 TRBV18 - - 14 TGTGCCAGCTCACCCGGACACTTGAACACTGAAGCTTTCTTT CASSPGHLNTEAFF
TRBJ2-3 TRBV9 TRBD1 few 16 TGTGCCAGCAGCCCCCCCAGGACAGGGGGCTCCGATACGCAGTATTTT CASSPPRTGGSDTQYF
TRBJ2-1 TRBV7-9 TRBD1 - 16 TGTGCCAGCAGCTGGGACAGGACCAGCTCCTACAATGAGCAGTTCTTC CASSWDRTSSYNEQFF
TRBJ1-1 TRBV28 TRBD1 - 14 TGTGCCAGCAGTTCGACTGGACAGGGGGCCGAAGCTTTCTTT CASSSTGQGAEAFF
TRBJ1-1 TRBV10-3 TRBD1 - 15 TGTGCCATCCGGGACAGCGCTAGTAGAAAGACTGAAGCTTTCTTT CAIRDSASRKTEAFF
TRBJ1-4 TRBV7-3 - - 17 TGTGCCAGCAACGACCGCCGGGAGCCAATGCATAATGAAAAACTGTTTTTT CASNDRREPMHNEKLFF
TRBJ1-1 TRBV15 TRBD1 - 14 TGTGCCACCAGCAGCCGGACAGGTAGTACTGAAGCTTTCTTT CATSSRTGSTEAFF
TRBJ2-1 TRBV7-2 - once 14 TGTGCCAGCCAGCAAGCGTCCTCCTACAATGAGCAGTTCTTC CASQQASSYNEQFF
TRBJ2-3 TRBV7-9 - few 13 TGTGCCAGCAGCTTATGGGGGGAAGATACGCAGTATTTT CASSLWGEDTQYF
TRBJ2-3 TRBV2 - - 14 TGTGCCAGCAAGAGGGGGGGCCACACAGATACGCAGTATTTT CASKRGGHTDTQYF
TRBJ1-5 TRBV2 - - 17 TGTGCCAGCATCGAGGGTCGGGGGATCCCTCACAATCAGCCCCAGCATTTT CASIEGRGIPHNQPQHF
TRBJ2-7 TRBV11-2 - - 18 TGTGCCAGCAGCCCTACCTTTTCGGCGGGATCAAGCTCCTACGAGCAGTACTTC CASSPTFSAGSSSYEQYF
TRBJ2-1 TRBV10-2 - - 15 TGCGCCAGCAGAGAGGGTGTGGACTCCGGGAATGAGCAGTTCTTC CASREGVDSGNEQFF
TRBJ1-1 TRBV4-2 TRBD1 - 15 TGTGCCAGCACCCCCCTGACAGGGTGGGACACTGAAGCTTTCTTT CASTPLTGWDTEAFF
TRBJ1-1 TRBV5-4 TRBD1 few 14 TGTGCCAGCAGCCGGGACAGCCCCCGGACTGAAGCTTTCTTT CASSRDSPRTEAFF
TRBJ2-7 TRBV9 - - 14 TGTGCCAGCAGCGTAGATCCGGTCTCCTACGAGCAGTACTTC CASSVDPVSYEQYF
TRBJ2-7 TRBV6-2/TRBV6-3 TRBD1 once 15 TGTGCCAGCAGTTCCCTCCGGGACAGCATCTACGAGCAGTACTTC CASSSLRDSIYEQYF
TRBJ2-5 TRBV5-8 TRBD1 - 15 TGTGCCAGCAGGTCGGGACAGGGGCTTCAAGAGACCCAGTACTTC CASRSGQGLQETQYF
TRBJ2-1 TRBV5-1 TRBD2 - 17 TGCGCCAGCAGCTTTATTGCAAGGACTAGCGGTTCAAATGAGCAGTTCTTC CASSFIARTSGSNEQFF
TRBJ2-7 TRBV18 - - 12 TGTGCCAGCTCGTCCGGTTCCTACGAGCAGTACTTC CASSSGSYEQYF
TRBJ2-1 TRBV3-1/TRBV3-2 - once 14 TGTGCCAGCAGCCCACCTAGGTCCTACAATGAGCAGTTCTTC CASSPPRSYNEQFF
TRBJ1-6 TRBV5-1 - - 17 TGCGCCAGCAGCTGGTCTACAGGCGGCTCCTATAATTCACCCCTCCACTTT CASSWSTGGSYNSPLHF
TRBJ2-3 TRBV29-1 TRBD1 once 19 TGCAGCGTTGGGCTGGGACTCACCGGGACAGGGAAGGTTACAGATACGCAGTATTTT CSVGLGLTGTGKVTDTQYF
TRBJ1-3 TRBV3-1/TRBV3-2 - - 14 TGTGCCAGCAGCCAAGCCAGCGGCGGAAACACCATATATTTT CASSQASGGNTIYF